This TCR beta chain stems from a study of sequential checkpoint blockade in melanoma. As for the study in general: After nivolumab or ipilimumab alone, roughly 20 patients had week-13 rebiopsies.

The CDR3 consists of 13 residues. V was shortened by 6 bases and J by 1 base, with 9 bases between the two germline ends. Treatment specified: randomized to nivolumab then ipilimumab (arm A) or the reverse (arm B). Assay used: immunoSEQ multiplex PCR; TCRdb lists only in-frame clones, some missing. The data hold roughly 8,500 clones, with approximately 25% observed a single time. This receptor was obtained from a human donor with melanoma. This sequence joins TRBV23-1 and TRBJ1-1; a possible D gene is TRBD1 (6 bases). TRBV23-1 counts as an open reading frame of uncertain function. This specimen consisted of tumor tissue (inferred from file names), obtained from a patient given nivolumab and ipilimumab in sequence. CDR3 in DNA: TGCGCCAGCAGCTTGACAGGGAACACTGAAGCTTTCTTT. This codes for CASSLTGNTEAFF.